This T cell receptor (beta chain) was captured in a study of regulatory T cells in long-lasting Graves disease. Looking at the study overall: Over 5 years of antithyroid drugs with positive TSH receptor antibodies was taken to mean persistent Graves' disease.

This clonotype has ten or more counts. As to time point: persistent/refractory GD, antithyroid drugs over 5 years with positive TRAb. There was RNA extracted from PBMCs, and the TCR library was made from it. Researchers made TCR beta libraries by using iRepertoire HTBI primers and running Arm-PCR on CDR3 regions. TCRdb analysed the multiplex PCR reads with MiXCR anew, one entry per CDR3 protein. The sample includes around 460,000 distinct CDR3 sequences, about 20% of them seen just once. This CDR3 is built from 12 residues. Germline CDR1 is DFQATT and CDR2 is SNEGSKA (reference sequence). V shed 6 bases and J shed 6 bases, with 12 bases lying between them.

The V and J genes are TRBV20-1 and TRBJ1-5, with a possible D match to TRBD1 (6 bases). The material sequenced was peripheral blood mononuclear cells (PBMCs), taken when the disease was refractory, from a patient treated with antithyroid drugs. The sequence was collected from a female donor with Graves disease. The chain's CDR3 is CSADTGRQPQHF. The DNA of the CDR3 is TGCAGTGCAGACACAGGGCGTCAGCCCCAGCATTTT.